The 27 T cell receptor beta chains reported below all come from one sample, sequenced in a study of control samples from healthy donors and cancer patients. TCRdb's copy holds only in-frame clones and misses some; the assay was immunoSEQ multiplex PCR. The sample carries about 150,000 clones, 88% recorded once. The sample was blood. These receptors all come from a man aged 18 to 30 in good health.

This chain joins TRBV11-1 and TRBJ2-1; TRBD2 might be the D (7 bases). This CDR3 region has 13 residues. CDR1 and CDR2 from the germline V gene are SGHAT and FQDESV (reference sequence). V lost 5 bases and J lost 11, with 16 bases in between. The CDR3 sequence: CASSGTGGPKQFF. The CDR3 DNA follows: TGTGCCAGCAGCGGCACGGGGGGCCCGAAGCAGTTCTTC.

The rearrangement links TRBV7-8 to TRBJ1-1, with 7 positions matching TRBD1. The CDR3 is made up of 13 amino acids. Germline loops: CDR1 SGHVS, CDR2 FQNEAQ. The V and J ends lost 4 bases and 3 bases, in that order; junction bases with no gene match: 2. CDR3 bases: TGTGCCAGCAGCTCAGACAGGGACACTGAAGCTTTCTTT. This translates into CASSSDRDTEAFF.

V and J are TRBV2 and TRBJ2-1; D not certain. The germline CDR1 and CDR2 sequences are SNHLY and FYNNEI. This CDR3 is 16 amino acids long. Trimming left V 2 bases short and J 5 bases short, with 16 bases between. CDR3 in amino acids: CASSENYPANDNEQFF. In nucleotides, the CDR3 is TGTGCCAGCAGTGAAAACTACCCGGCCAACGACAATGAGCAGTTCTTC.

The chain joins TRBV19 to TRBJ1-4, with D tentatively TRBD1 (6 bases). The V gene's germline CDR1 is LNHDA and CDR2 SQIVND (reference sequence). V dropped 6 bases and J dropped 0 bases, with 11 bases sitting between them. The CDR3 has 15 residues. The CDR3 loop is CASRPGDTTNEKLFF. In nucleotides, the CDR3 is TGTGCCAGTAGGCCAGGGGATACAACTAATGAAAAACTGTTTTTT.

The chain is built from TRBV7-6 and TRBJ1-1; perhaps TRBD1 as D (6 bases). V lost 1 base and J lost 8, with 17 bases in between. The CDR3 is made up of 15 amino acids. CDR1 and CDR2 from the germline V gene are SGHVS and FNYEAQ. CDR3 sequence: CASSLGTRGVGEAFF. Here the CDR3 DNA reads TGTGCCAGCAGCTTAGGGACCAGGGGAGTGGGCGAAGCTTTCTTT.

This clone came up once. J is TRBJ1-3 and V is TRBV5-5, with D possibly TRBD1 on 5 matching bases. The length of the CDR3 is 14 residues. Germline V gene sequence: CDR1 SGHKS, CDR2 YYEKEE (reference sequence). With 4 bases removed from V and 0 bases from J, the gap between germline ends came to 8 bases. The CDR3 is CASSTGTSGNTIYF. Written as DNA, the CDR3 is TGTGCCAGCAGCACTGGGACCTCTGGAAACACCATATATTTT.

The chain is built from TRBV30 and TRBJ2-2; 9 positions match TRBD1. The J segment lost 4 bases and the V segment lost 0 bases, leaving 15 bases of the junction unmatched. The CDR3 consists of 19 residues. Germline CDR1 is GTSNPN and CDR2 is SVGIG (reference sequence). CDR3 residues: CAWSVGRPGQGSGTGELFF. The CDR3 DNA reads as TGTGCCTGGAGTGTAGGACGTCCGGGACAGGGATCTGGCACCGGGGAGCTGTTTTTT.

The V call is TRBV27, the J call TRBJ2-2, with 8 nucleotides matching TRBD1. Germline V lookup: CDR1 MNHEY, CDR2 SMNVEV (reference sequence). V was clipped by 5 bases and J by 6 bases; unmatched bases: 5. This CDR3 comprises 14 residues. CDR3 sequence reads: CASSPRQGSGELFF. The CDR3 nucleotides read TGTGCCAGCAGTCCCCGACAGGGGTCCGGGGAGCTGTTTTTT.

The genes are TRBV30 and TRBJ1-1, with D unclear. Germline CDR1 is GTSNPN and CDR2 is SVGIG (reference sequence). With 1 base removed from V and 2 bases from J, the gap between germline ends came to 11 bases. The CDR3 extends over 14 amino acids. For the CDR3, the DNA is TGTGCCTGGAGTGCTGGGTCGGCAAACACTGAAGCTTTCTTT. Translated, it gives CAWSAGSANTEAFF.

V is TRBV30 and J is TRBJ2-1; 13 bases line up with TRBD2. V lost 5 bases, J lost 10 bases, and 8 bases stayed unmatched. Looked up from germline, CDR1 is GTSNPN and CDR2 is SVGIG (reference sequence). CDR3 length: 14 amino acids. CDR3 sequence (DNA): TGTGCCTGGGGTACTAGCGGGGGGGCGTTGGAGCAGTTCTTC. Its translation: CAWGTSGGALEQFF.

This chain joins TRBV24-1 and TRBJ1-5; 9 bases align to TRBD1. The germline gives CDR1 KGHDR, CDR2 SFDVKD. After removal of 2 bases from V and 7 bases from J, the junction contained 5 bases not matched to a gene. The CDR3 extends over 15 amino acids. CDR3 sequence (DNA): TGTGCCACCAGTGATTCTAGACAGGGGGAACAGCCCCAGCATTTT. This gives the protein CATSDSRQGEQPQHF.

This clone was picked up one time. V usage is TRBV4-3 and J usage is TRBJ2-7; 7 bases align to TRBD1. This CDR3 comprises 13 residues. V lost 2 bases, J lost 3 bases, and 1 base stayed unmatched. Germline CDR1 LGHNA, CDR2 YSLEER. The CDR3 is CASSQNRGYEQYF. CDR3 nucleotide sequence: TGCGCCAGCAGCCAAAACAGGGGCTACGAGCAGTACTTC.

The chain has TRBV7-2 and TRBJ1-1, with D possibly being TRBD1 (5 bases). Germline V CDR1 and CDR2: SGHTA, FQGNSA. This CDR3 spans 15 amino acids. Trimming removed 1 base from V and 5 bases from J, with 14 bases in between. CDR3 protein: CASSLVRESKTEAFF. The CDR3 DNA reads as TGTGCCAGCAGCTTAGTCAGGGAGTCTAAAACTGAAGCTTTCTTT.

The CDR3 sequence: CASSLGVRISGEQYF. The CDR3 DNA sequence: TGTGCCAGCAGTTTGGGGGTCCGGATAAGTGGCGAGCAGTACTTC. The chain has TRBV28 and TRBJ2-7; D is perhaps TRBD1 or TRBD2 (5 bases each). This CDR3 has 15 residues. Between the trimmed V and J ends, which lost 3 bases and 6 bases, there was a span of 18 bases. Looked up from germline, CDR1 is MDHEN and CDR2 is SYDVKM.

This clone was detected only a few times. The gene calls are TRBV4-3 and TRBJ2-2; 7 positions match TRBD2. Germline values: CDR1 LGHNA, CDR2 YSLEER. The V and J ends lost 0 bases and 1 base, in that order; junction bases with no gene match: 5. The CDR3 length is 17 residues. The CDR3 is CASSQDFGGGNTGELFF. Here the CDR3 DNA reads TGCGCCAGCAGCCAAGATTTCGGCGGGGGGAACACCGGGGAGCTGTTTTTT.

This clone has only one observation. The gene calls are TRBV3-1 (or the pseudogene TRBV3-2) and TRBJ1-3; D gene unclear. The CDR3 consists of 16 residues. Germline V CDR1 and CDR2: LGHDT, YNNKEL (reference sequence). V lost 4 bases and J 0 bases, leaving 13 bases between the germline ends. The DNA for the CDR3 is TGTGCCAGCAGCCCCCCGAGACATCCCTCTGGAAACACCATATATTTT. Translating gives CASSPPRHPSGNTIYF.

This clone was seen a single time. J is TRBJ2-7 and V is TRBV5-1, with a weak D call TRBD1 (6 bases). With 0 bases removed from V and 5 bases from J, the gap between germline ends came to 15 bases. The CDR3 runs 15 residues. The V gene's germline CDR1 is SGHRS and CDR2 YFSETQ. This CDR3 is CASSLEGRGHDEQYF. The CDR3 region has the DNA TGCGCCAGCAGCTTGGAGGGCAGGGGTCACGACGAGCAGTACTTC.

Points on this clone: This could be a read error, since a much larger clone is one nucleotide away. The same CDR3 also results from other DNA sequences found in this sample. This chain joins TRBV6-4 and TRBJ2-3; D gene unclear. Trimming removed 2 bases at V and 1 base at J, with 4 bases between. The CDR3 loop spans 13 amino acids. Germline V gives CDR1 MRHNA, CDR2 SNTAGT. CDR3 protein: CASSDRGTDTQYF. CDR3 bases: TGTGCCAGCAGTGACCGGGGCACAGATACGCAGTATTTT.

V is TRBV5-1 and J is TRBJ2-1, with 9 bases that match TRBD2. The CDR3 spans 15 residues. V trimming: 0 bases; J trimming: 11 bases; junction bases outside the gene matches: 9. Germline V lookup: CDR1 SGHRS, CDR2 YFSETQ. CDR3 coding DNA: TGCGCCAGCAGCTTGGGGCTAGCGGGGACCTCCCAGCAGTTCTTC. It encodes CASSLGLAGTSQQFF. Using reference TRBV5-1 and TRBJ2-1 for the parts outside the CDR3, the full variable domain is KAGVTQTPRYLIKTRGQQVTLSCSPISGHRSVSWYQQTPGQGLQFLFEYFSETQRNKGNFPGRFSGRQFSNSRSEMNVSTLELGDSALYLCASSLGLAGTSQQFFGPGTRLTVL.

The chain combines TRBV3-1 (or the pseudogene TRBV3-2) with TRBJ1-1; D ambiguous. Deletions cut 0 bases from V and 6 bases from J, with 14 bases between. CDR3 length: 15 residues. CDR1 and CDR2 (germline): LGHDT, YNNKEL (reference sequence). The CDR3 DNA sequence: TGTGCCAGCAGCCAAGATACGGGTGCCTTGGCTGAAGCTTTCTTT. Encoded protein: CASSQDTGALAEAFF.

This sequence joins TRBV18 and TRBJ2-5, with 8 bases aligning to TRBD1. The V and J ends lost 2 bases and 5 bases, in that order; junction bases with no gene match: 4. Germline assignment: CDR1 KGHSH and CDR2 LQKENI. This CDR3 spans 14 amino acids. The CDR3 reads CASSPWTGPETQYF. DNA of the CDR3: TGTGCCAGCTCACCATGGACAGGGCCCGAGACCCAGTACTTC. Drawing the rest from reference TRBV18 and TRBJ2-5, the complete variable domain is NAGVMQNPRHLVRRRGQEARLRCSPMKGHSHVYWYRQLPEEGLKFMVYLQKENIIDESGMPKERFSAEFPKEGPSILRIQQVVRGDSAAYFCASSPWTGPETQYFGPGTRLLVL.

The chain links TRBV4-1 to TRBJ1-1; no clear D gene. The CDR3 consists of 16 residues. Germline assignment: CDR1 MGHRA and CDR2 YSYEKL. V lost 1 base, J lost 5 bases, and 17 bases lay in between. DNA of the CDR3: TGCGCCAGCAGCCAAGTATTAGGTGCTATAGGGACTGAAGCTTTCTTT. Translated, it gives CASSQVLGAIGTEAFF.

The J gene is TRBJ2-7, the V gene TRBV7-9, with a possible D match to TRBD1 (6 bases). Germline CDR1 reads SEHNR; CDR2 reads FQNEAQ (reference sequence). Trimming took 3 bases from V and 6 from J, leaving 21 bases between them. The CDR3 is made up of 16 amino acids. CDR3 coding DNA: TGTGCCAGCAGCTTGGGGTACAGGGACCGAGAGGCCGAGCAGTACTTC. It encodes CASSLGYRDREAEQYF.

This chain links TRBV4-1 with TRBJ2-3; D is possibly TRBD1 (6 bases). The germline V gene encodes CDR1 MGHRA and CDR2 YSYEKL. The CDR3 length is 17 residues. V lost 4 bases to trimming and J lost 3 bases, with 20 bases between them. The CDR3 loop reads CASSRLFRGEETDTQYF. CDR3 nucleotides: TGCGCCAGCAGCCGCCTATTCAGGGGAGAGGAGACAGATACGCAGTATTTT.

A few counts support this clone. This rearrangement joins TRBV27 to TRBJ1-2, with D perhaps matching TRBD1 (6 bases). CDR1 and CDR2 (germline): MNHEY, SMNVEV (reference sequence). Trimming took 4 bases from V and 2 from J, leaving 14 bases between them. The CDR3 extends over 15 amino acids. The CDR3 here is CASSSQGGGNYGYTF. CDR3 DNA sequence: TGTGCCAGCAGTTCACAGGGAGGGGGAAACTATGGCTACACCTTC.

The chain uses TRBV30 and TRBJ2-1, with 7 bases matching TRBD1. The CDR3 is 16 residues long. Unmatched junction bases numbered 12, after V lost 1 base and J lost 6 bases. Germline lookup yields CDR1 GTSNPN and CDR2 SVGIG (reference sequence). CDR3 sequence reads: CAWSDESGGEGNEQFF. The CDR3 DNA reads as TGTGCCTGGAGTGATGAGTCAGGGGGAGAAGGCAATGAGCAGTTCTTC. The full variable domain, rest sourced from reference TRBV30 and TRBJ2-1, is SQTIHQWPATLVQPVGSPLSLECTVEGTSNPNLYWYRQAAGRGLQLLFYSVGIGQISSEVPQNLSASRPQDRQFILSSKKLLLSDSGFYLCAWSDESGGEGNEQFFGPGTRLTVL.

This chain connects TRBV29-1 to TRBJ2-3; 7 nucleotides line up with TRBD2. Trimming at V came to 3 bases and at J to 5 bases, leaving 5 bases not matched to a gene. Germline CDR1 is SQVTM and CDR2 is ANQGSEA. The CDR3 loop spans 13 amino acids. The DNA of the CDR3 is TGCAGCGTTGATGGAGCGGGGCAAGATACGCAGTATTTT. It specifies CSVDGAGQDTQYF.